The sequence of this TCR beta chain was determined in a study of shared clonotypes between healthy human individuals. V was shortened by 0 bases and J by 7 bases, with 16 bases between the two germline ends. CDR1 and CDR2 (germline): SGHRS, YFSETQ. The CDR3 runs 15 residues. In the naive CD8 group, cells lacked CD45RO and were positively selected for CCR7, so terminally differentiated effector memory CD45RA+ cells were left out. Generated by immunoSEQ multiplex PCR, the TCRdb table keeps only in-frame clones and is missing some. The table includes about 590,000 clones, roughly 95% detected once. This chain joins TRBV5-1 and TRBJ1-1; no firm D call. The sequence derives from a woman between 25 and 40 years old in good health. Sequenced sample: naive CD8+ T cells sorted from blood. The CDR3 coding sequence is TGCGCCAGCAGCTTGGAAAGGGCCCCGTCGCATGAAGCTTTCTTT. Amino acid sequence: CASSLERAPSHEAFF.